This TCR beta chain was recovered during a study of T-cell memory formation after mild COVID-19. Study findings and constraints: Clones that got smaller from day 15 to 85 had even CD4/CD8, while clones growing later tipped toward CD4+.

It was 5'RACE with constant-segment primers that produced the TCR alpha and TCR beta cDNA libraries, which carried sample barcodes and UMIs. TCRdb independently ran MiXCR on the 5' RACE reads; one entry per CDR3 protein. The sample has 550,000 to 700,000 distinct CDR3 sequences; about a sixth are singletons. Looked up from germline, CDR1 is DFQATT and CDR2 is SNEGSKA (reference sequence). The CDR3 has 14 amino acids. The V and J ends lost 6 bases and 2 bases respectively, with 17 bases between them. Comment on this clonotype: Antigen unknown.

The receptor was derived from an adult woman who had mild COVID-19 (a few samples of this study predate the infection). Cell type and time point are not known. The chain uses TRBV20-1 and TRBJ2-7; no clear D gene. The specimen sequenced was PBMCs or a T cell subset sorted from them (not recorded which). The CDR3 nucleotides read TGCAGTGCCCAGGCGGACCCGGCGGCCTACGAGCAGTACTTC. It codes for CSAQADPAAYEQYF.